This T cell receptor (beta chain) emerged from a study of blood T cell repertoires in COVID-19. In the study overall: Researchers got acute and convalescent COVID-19 samples from the United States, Italy and Spain.

Assay: immunoSEQ multiplex PCR; the TCRdb copy retains only in-frame clones and omits some. The sample gives some 490,000 clones, approximately 90% of which show up once; roughly 8.5% is in the top ten. V was clipped by 3 bases and J by 4 bases, with 15 bases between them. The length of the CDR3 is 14 residues. The germline V gene has CDR1 DFQATT and CDR2 SNEGSKA (reference sequence). The rearrangement links TRBV20-1 to TRBJ1-2; D might be TRBD1 (6 bases). Sequenced sample: PBMCs or T cells enriched from blood (not recorded which). The clonotype comes from a woman aged 60-75 years who had recovered from COVID-19. DNA of the CDR3: TGCAGTGCTAGTCGGACAGACTTGGGCTATGGCTACACCTTC. Its protein is CSASRTDLGYGYTF.